The rows below give T cell receptor beta chains drawn from one sample of a study of CD8+ T cells in alopecia areata. Here immunoSEQ multiplex PCR was the method, and the copy in TCRdb shows in-frame clones only, minus some. The sample lists 100,000 to 140,000 clones; roughly 89% were seen once. The sequencing used CD8+ T cells sorted from blood, collected at week 24, from a patient treated with tofacitinib. All receptors come from a human donor with alopecia areata. CDR3s include the opening cysteine and the closing phenylalanine or tryptophan. Fields, in order: D gene, J gene, V gene, clone size, CDR3 protein, CDR3 DNA. A D gene is named only where the DNA matches it firmly. Where a row states a size, it is once, few, many or the class of an expanded clone; other rows omit it.

>NA|TRBJ2-3|TRBV13|NA
CASSPEGWADRRTDTQYF
TGTGCCAGCAGCCCTGAGGGGTGGGCCGACCGACGCACAGATACGCAGTATTTT
>TRBD2|TRBJ2-1|TRBV4-3|NA
CASSRVGLAGNNEQFF
TGCGCCAGCAGCCGAGTGGGACTAGCGGGGAACAATGAGCAGTTCTTC
>NA|TRBJ2-7|TRBV6-5|NA
CASSYGRMNEQYF
TGTGCCAGCAGTTACGGCAGGATGAACGAGCAGTACTTC
>NA|TRBJ2-1|TRBV7-6|NA
CASSLSGGEFNEQFF
TGTGCCAGCAGCTTATCAGGAGGAGAATTCAATGAGCAGTTCTTC
>TRBD1|TRBJ2-5|TRBV6-5|NA
CASSYSGTEGETQYF
TGTGCCAGCAGTTACTCCGGGACAGAGGGAGAGACCCAGTACTTC
>TRBD1|TRBJ1-5|TRBV4-2|NA
CASSHRPPGTGGDGNQPQHF
TGTGCCAGCAGCCACCGACCCCCCGGGACAGGGGGCGATGGCAATCAGCCCCAGCATTTT
>TRBD1|TRBJ2-7|TRBV27|NA
CASSDTGGGYEQYF
TGTGCCAGCAGCGATACAGGGGGCGGGTACGAGCAGTACTTC
>NA|TRBJ1-3|TRBV5-1|once
CASSLPGAISGNTIYF
TGCGCCAGCAGCCTACCGGGGGCCATCTCTGGAAACACCATATATTTT
>NA|TRBJ1-1|TRBV12-5|NA
CASGWTQSRGGHTEAFF
TGTGCTAGTGGTTGGACCCAGAGTAGAGGGGGTCACACTGAAGCTTTCTTT
>TRBD1|TRBJ2-7|TRBV5-1|NA
CASSLEQGLSYEQYF
TGCGCCAGCAGCTTGGAACAGGGGCTCTCCTACGAGCAGTACTTC
>NA|TRBJ2-2|TRBV19|once
CASTPAPSTGELFF
TGTGCCAGTACCCCCGCTCCGAGCACCGGGGAGCTGTTTTTT
>NA|TRBJ1-5|TRBV6-1|NA
CASSLLTGSGQPQHF
TGTGCCAGCAGCCTACTTACAGGGTCCGGTCAGCCCCAGCATTTT
>TRBD1|TRBJ1-1|TRBV30|NA
CAWSHGTGILSTEAFF
TGTGCCTGGAGTCACGGGACAGGGATACTAAGCACTGAAGCTTTCTTT
>TRBD1|TRBJ2-3|TRBV7-8|NA
CASSTPVRDRVTDTQYF
TGTGCCAGCAGCACGCCGGTCCGGGACAGGGTAACGGATACGCAGTATTTT
>NA|TRBJ2-7|TRBV4-1|NA
CASSHLRADEQYF
TGCGCCAGCAGCCACCTCCGAGCGGACGAGCAGTACTTC
>TRBD1|TRBJ2-2|TRBV19|NA
CASSADRPWGTGELFF
TGTGCCAGTAGTGCGGACAGGCCCTGGGGGACCGGGGAGCTGTTTTTT
>TRBD2|TRBJ2-7|TRBV14|NA
CASSPKLAGEWHEQYF
TGTGCCAGCAGCCCCAAACTAGCGGGGGAGTGGCACGAGCAGTACTTC
>NA|TRBJ1-5|TRBV7-9|NA
CASTSGAGNQPQHF
TGTGCCAGCACCTCAGGGGCTGGCAATCAGCCCCAGCATTTT
>NA|TRBJ2-3|TRBV12-5|NA
CASGLPTTGGRSTDTQYF
TGTGCTAGTGGTTTGCCGACTACTGGCGGGCGGAGCACAGATACGCAGTATTTT
>TRBD2|TRBJ2-3|TRBV5-5|NA
CASSPEAGGSTDTQYF
TGTGCCAGCAGCCCGGAAGCGGGGGGGAGCACAGATACGCAGTATTTT
>NA|TRBJ2-5|TRBV21-1|few
CASSGYTFSETQYF
TGTGCCAGCAGCGGCTACACTTTCTCTGAGACCCAGTACTTC
>TRBD1|TRBJ2-7|TRBV4-3|NA
CASSPTYPGQGDEQYF
TGCGCCAGCAGTCCAACGTACCCGGGACAGGGCGACGAGCAGTACTTC
>NA|TRBJ1-2|TRBV11-1|NA
CASSFVQGYGYTF
TGTGCCAGCAGCTTCGTGCAAGGCTATGGCTACACCTTC
>NA|TRBJ2-7|TRBV29-1|NA
CSVQGSNEQYF
TGCAGCGTTCAGGGTTCCAACGAGCAGTACTTC
>TRBD1|TRBJ1-2|TRBV19|NA
CASSPAGPGQENYGYTF
TGTGCCAGTAGTCCAGCCGGACCGGGACAGGAAAACTATGGCTACACCTTC
>TRBD1|TRBJ2-2|TRBV7-9|NA
CASSSDRGLDGELFF
TGTGCCAGCAGCTCGGACAGGGGGCTGGACGGGGAGCTGTTTTTT
>TRBD2|TRBJ2-1|TRBV2|NA
CASIPGSGGLDEQFF
TGTGCCAGCATTCCGGGTAGCGGGGGGTTGGATGAGCAGTTCTTC
>TRBD1|TRBJ2-7|TRBV5-1|NA
CASSRIGQTGAYEQYF
TGCGCCAGCAGCCGAATTGGACAGACAGGGGCCTACGAGCAGTACTTC
>NA|TRBJ2-5|TRBV29-1|few
CSVEGRAWETQYF
TGCAGCGTTGAAGGAAGGGCATGGGAGACCCAGTACTTC
>NA|TRBJ2-2|TRBV29-1|NA
CSAADKNTGELFF
TGCAGCGCAGCAGACAAGAACACCGGGGAGCTGTTTTTT
>NA|TRBJ2-7|TRBV7-8|NA
CASSHDRQSVDEQYF
TGTGCCAGCAGCCACGACCGGCAGTCGGTGGACGAGCAGTACTTC
>NA|TRBJ2-5|TRBV27|NA
CASRGLKETQYF
TGTGCCAGCAGGGGACTCAAAGAGACCCAGTACTTC
>NA|TRBJ1-5|TRBV2|NA
CASSDGPPANQPQHF
TGTGCCAGCAGTGACGGTCCCCCGGCCAATCAGCCCCAGCATTTT
>NA|TRBJ1-4|TRBV30|NA
CAWSEQGSEKLFF
TGTGCCTGGAGTGAACAGGGAAGCGAAAAACTGTTTTTT
>NA|TRBJ2-1|TRBV7-8|NA
CASSFRGNEQFF
TGTGCCAGCAGCTTTAGGGGGAATGAGCAGTTCTTC
>NA|TRBJ2-1|TRBV29-1|few
CSVEDSQLSYNEQFF
TGCAGCGTTGAAGATAGCCAGCTGTCCTACAATGAGCAGTTCTTC
>NA|TRBJ2-7|TRBV29-1|once
CSVWLSGEQYF
TGCAGCGTTTGGTTGAGCGGCGAGCAGTACTTC
>TRBD2|TRBJ2-3|TRBV7-8|NA
CASSLVVTSGGEDTQYF
TGTGCCAGCAGCTTAGTGGTGACTAGCGGGGGGGAAGATACGCAGTATTTT
>NA|TRBJ2-7|TRBV5-1|NA
CASSLGTNSYEQYF
TGCGCCAGCAGCTTAGGGACCAACTCCTACGAGCAGTACTTC
>NA|TRBJ2-2|TRBV5-6|NA
CASSLETAPPLFF
TGTGCCAGCAGCTTGGAGACAGCCCCCCCGCTGTTTTTT
>TRBD1|TRBJ2-7|TRBV7-9|NA
CASSSPGQSNEQYF
TGTGCCAGCAGCTCGCCGGGACAGAGCAACGAGCAGTACTTC
>NA|TRBJ1-2|TRBV19|once
CASSGDYGYTF
TGTGCCAGTAGTGGGGACTATGGCTACACCTTC
>NA|TRBJ1-6|TRBV7-8|NA
CASSPQWAGNSPLHF
TGTGCCAGCAGCCCCCAGTGGGCAGGGAATTCACCCCTCCACTTT
>NA|TRBJ2-7|TRBV6-5|NA
CASSPRQDEQYF
TGTGCCAGCAGTCCTCGACAGGACGAGCAGTACTTC
>NA|TRBJ1-5|TRBV15|NA
CATSVRTSNQPQHF
TGTGCCACCAGCGTACGGACGAGCAATCAGCCCCAGCATTTT
>NA|TRBJ1-5|TRBV4-2|NA
CASSQSGVSNQPQHF
TGTGCCAGCAGCCAATCCGGGGTTAGTAATCAGCCCCAGCATTTT